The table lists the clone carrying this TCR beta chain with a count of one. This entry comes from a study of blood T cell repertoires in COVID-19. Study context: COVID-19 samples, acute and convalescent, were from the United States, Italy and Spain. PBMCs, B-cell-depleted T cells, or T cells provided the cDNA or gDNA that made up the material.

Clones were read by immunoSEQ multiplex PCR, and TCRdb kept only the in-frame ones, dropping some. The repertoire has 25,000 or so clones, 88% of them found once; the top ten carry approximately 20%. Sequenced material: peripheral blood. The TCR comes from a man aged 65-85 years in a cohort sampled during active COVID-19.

CDR3 in DNA: TGTGCCAGCAGCCAAACTAGAGGATATGGCTACACCTTC. Protein product: CASSQTRGYGYTF. The J gene is TRBJ1-2, the V gene TRBV14; D remains unclear. Germline lookup yields CDR1 SGHDN and CDR2 FVKESK. There are 13 residues in the CDR3. The V end was cut by 2 bases, the J end by 5 bases, with 9 bases between.